This paragraph reports one T cell receptor (beta chain). The source of the sample is a study of cytomegalovirus exposure and HLA in healthy donors. Study-level background: Across some 400 genotyped donors, roughly 80% landed in the Caucasian-associated ancestry cluster.

J lost 5 bases, V lost 5 bases, and 7 bases had no gene match. The V gene's germline CDR1 is MNHEY and CDR2 SMNVEV (reference sequence). The CDR3 runs 16 residues. Use of 60 Vbeta and 13 Jbeta primers characterized the PCR. Assay used: immunoSEQ multiplex PCR; TCRdb lists only in-frame clones, some missing. This table lists about 210,000 clones. The clonotype was recovered from a woman in her thirties in good health and CMV-seropositive. Material for sequencing was PBMCs. The rearrangement uses TRBV27 and TRBJ2-5, with TRBD2 matching over 14 bases. As DNA, the CDR3 is TGTGCCAGCAGTCAACCGGGACTAGCGGGAGTTGAGACCCAGTACTTC. This encodes CASSQPGLAGVETQYF.